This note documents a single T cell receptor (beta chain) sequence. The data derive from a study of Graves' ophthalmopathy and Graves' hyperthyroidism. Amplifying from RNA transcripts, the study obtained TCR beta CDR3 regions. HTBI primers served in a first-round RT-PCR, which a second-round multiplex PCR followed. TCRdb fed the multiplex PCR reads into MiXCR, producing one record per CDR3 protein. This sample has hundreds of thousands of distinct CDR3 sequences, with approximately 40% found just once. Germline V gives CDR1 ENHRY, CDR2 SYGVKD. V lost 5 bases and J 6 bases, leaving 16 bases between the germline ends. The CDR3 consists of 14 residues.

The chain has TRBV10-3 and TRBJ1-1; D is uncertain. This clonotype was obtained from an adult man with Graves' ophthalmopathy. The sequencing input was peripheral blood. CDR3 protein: CAISYSLAGPEAFF. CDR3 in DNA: TGTGCCATCAGTTACTCCCTCGCCGGGCCTGAAGCTTTCTTT.